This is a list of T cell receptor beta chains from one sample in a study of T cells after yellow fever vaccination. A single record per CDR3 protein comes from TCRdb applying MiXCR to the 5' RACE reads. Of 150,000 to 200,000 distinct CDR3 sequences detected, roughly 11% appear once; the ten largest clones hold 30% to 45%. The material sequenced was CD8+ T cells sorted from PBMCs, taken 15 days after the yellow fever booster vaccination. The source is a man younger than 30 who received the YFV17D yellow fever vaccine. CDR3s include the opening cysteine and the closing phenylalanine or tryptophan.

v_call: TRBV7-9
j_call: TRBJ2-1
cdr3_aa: CATTQTVGPNEQFF

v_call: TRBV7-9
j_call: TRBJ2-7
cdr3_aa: CATTGQSYEQYF

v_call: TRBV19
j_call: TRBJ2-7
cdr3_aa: CASSILGNEQYF

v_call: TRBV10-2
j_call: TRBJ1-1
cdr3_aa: CASSEGPEAFF

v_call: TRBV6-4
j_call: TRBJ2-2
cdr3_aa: CASSKRTGNTGELFF

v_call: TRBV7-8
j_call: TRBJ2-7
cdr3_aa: CASRVGDSSYEQYF

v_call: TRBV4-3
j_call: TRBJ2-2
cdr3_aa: CASSQTMFAGANTGELFF

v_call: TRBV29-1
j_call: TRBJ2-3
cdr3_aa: CSATSGASTDTQYF

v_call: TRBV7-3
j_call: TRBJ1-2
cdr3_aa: CASSPIGGGGYTF

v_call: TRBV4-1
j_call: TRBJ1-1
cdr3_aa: CASSQEGVGGYAEAFF

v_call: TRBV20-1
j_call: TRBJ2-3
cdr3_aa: CSARFTDTQYF

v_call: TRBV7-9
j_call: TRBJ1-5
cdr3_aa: CASSLGGFNQPQHF

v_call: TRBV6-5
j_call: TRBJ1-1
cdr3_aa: CASSYEGTGEAFF

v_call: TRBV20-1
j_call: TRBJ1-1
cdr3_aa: CSASGMNTEAFF

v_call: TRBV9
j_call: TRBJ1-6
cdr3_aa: CASSSRQLNSPLHF

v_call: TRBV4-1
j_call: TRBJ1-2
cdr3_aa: CASSQVLNVRGYGYTF

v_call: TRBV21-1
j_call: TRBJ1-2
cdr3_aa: CASSTSDRDGGANYGYTF

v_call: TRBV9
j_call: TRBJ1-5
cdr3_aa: CASGDQQPQHF

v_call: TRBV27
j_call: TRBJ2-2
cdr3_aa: CASSWNSGWTGELFF

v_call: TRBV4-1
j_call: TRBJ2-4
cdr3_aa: CASSPQIWGGKNIQYF

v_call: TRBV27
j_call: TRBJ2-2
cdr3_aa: CASSYGGELFF

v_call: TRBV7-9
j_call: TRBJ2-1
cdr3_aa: CASSLPGLAGGINEQFF

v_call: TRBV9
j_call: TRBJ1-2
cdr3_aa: CASVGANYGYTF

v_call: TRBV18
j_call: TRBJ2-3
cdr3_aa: CASSPGPTPPDTQYF

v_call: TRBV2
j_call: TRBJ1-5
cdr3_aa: CASSEIRAGQPQHF

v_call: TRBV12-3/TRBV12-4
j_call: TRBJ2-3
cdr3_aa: CASSDGGTDTQYF

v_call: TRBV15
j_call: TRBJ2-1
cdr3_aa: CATSIPGTSDEQFF

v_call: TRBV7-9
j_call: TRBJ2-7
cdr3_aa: CASSPPGVGSYEQYF

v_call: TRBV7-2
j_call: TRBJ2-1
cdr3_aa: CASSFGLVNEQFF

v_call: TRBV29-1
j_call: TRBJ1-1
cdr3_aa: CSVLVGSREAFF

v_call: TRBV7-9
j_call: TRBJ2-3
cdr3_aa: CASSLVDTQYF

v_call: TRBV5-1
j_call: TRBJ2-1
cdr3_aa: CASSDTYNEQFF

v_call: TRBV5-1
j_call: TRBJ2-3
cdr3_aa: CASSLTPPVYGKTDTQYF

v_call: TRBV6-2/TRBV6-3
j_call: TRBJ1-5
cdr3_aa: CASSARQHQPQHF

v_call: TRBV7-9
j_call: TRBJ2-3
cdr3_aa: CASSPTSSTDTQYF

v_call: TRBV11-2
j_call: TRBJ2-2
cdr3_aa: CASTAGGGNTGELFF

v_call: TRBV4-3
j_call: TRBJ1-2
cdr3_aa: CASSQDPAGASYGYTF

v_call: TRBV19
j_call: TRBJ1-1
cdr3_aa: CASSVTSNTEAFF

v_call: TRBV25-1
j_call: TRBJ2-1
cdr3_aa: CASSDGPVRAGTAFEQFF

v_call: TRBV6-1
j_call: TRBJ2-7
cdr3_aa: CGTADYEQYF

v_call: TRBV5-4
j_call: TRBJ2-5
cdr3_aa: CASSGENQETQYF

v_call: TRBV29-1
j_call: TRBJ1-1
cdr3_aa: CSATGVQAFF

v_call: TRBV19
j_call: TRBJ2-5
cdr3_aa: CASSTRDLETQYF

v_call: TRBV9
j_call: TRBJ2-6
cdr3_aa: CASSVGPHRTGPSGANVLTF

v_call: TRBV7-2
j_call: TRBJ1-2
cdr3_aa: CASSLARGQPYGYTF

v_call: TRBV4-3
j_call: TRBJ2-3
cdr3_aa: CASSQERVSRPDTQYF